This T cell receptor (beta chain) was obtained from a study of T cells in Graves' hyperthyroidism and ophthalmopathy. TCR beta CDR3 region amplification was performed from RNA transcripts. TCR CDR3 underwent first-round RT-PCR with the HTBI primer set. One entry per CDR3 protein results from TCRdb running MiXCR on the multiplex PCR reads. The sample shows hundreds of thousands of distinct CDR3 sequences, almost 25% of them seen only once. Per the germline V gene, CDR1 is SGHVS and CDR2 is FQNEAQ. This CDR3 spans 13 amino acids. To note about this clonotype: The antigen remains unidentified. At one boundary the junction diverges from the germline segment, which might be a read error.

The study excluded patients with uncontrolled infection, other autoimmune disease, pregnancy or lactation. A roughly 9.1 ml volume of fresh peripheral blood provided the PBMCs. Study-wide points: Ophthalmopathy stood apart from stable hyperthyroidism in a 13 V-J model. The model forecast ophthalmopathy, anticipating it by a median approximately 6.2 months before onset.

The sequence was obtained from a woman aged 40-49 years with Graves' ophthalmopathy. J is TRBJ1-1 and V is TRBV7-8, with a tentative D call TRBD1 (6 bases). The sample comprised blood. Here the CDR3 DNA reads TGTGCCAGTCTCCAGGACAGCAACACTGAAGCTTCCTTT. This gives the protein CASLQDSNTEASF.